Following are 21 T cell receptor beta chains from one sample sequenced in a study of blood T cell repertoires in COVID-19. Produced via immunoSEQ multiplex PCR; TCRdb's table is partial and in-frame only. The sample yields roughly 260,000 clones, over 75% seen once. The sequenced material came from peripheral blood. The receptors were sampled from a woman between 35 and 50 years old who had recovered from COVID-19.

CDR3 DNA sequence: TGTGCCAGCAGCTTGGTTCAGGGGGCCGATGAGCAGTTCTTC. Residues: CASSLVQGADEQFF. The chain combines TRBV5-6 with TRBJ2-1; 8 positions agree with TRBD1. The CDR3 has 14 amino acids. Germline trimming cut 0 bases from V and 8 bases from J; bases unmatched to any gene: 4. Germline lookup yields CDR1 SGHDT and CDR2 YYEEEE.

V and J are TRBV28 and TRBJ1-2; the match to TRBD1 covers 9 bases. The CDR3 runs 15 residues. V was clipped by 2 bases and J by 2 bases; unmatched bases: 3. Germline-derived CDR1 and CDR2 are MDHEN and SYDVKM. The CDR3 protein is CASSLTGGANYGYTF. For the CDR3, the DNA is TGTGCCAGCAGTTTAACAGGGGGCGCAAACTATGGCTACACCTTC.

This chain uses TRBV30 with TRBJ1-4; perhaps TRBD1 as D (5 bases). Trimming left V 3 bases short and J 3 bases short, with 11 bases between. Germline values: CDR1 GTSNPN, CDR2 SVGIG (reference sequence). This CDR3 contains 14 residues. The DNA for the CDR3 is TGTGCCTGGAGGGGAGGGGCCTCTAATGAAAAACTGTTTTTT. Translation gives CAWRGGASNEKLFF. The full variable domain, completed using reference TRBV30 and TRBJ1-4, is SQTIHQWPATLVQPVGSPLSLECTVEGTSNPNLYWYRQAAGRGLQLLFYSVGIGQISSEVPQNLSASRPQDRQFILSSKKLLLSDSGFYLCAWRGGASNEKLFFGSGTQLSVL.

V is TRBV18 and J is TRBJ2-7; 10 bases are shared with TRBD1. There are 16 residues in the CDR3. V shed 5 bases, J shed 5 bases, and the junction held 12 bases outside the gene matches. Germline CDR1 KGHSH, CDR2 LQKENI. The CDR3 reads CASSSNTGQGLHEQYF. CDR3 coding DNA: TGTGCCAGCTCATCTAATACGGGACAGGGGCTACACGAGCAGTACTTC.

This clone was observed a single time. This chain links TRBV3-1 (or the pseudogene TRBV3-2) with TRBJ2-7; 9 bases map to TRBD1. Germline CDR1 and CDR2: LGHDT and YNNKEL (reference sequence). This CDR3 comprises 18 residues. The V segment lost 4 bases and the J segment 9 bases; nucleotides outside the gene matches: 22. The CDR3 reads CASSPLFTGGAGQYVQYF. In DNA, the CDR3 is TGTGCCAGCAGCCCTTTATTCACAGGGGGCGCAGGACAGTATGTGCAGTACTTC.

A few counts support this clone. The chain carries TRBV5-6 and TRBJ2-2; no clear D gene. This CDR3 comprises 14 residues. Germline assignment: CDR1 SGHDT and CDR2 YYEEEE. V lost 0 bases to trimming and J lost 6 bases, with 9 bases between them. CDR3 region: CASSLVFSSGELFF. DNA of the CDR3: TGTGCCAGCAGCTTGGTCTTTTCCTCCGGGGAGCTGTTTTTT.

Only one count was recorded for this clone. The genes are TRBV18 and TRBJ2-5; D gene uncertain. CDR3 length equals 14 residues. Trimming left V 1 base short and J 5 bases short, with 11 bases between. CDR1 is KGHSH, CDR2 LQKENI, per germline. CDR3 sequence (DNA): TGTGCCAGCTCACCACGCGATTCCAAGGAGACCCAGTACTTC. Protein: CASSPRDSKETQYF.

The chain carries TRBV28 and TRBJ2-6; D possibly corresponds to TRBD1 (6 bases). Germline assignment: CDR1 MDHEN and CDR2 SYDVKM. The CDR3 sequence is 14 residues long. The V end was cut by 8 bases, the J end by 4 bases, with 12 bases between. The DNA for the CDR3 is TGTGCCAGCGGAACAGGGCCCGGGGCCAACGTCCTGACTTTC. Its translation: CASGTGPGANVLTF.

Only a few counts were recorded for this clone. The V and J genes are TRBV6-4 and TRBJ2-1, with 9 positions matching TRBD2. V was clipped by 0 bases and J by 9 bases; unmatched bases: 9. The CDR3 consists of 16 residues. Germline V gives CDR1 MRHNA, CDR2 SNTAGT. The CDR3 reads CASSDSGGGAATEQFF. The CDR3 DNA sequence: TGTGCCAGCAGTGACTCCGGCGGGGGGGCCGCGACTGAGCAGTTCTTC.

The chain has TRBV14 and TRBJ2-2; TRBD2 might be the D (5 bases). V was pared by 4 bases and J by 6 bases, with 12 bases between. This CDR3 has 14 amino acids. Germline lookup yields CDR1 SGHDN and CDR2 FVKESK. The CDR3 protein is CASSRPTRAGELFF. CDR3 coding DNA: TGTGCCAGCAGCCGCCCAACTAGAGCCGGGGAGCTGTTTTTT.

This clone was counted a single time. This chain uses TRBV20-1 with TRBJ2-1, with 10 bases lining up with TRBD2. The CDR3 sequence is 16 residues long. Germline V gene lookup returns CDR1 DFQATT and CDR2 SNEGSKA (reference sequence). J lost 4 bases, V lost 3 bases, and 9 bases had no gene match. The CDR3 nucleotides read TGCAGTGCTAGTGCTAGCGGGGGCCATGGATACAATGAGCAGTTCTTC. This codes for CSASASGGHGYNEQFF.

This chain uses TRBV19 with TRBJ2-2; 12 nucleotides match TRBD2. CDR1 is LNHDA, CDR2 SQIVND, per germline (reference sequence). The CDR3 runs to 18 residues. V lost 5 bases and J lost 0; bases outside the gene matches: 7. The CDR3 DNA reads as TGTGCCAGTAGTCCGAGACTAGCGGGGGATTCGAACACCGGGGAGCTGTTTTTT. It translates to CASSPRLAGDSNTGELFF.

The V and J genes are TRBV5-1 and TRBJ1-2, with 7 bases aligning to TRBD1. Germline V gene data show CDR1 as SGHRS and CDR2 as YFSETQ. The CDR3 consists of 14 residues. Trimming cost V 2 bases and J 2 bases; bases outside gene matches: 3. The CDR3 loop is CASSFGQENYGYTF. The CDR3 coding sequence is TGCGCCAGCAGCTTCGGACAGGAGAACTATGGCTACACCTTC. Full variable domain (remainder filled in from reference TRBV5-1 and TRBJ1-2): KAGVTQTPRYLIKTRGQQVTLSCSPISGHRSVSWYQQTPGQGLQFLFEYFSETQRNKGNFPGRFSGRQFSNSRSEMNVSTLELGDSALYLCASSFGQENYGYTFGSGTRLTVV.

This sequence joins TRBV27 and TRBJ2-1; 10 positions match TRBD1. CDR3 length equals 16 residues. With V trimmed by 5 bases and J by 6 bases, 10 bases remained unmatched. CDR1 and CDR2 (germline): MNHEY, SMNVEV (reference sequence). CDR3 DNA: TGTGCCAGCAGTAGAGCGACAGGGGGCGGTGGCAATGAGCAGTTCTTC. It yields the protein CASSRATGGGGNEQFF.

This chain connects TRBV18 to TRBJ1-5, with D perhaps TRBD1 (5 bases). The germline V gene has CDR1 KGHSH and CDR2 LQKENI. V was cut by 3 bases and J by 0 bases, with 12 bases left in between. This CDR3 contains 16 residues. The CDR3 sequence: CASSPDTPYSNQPQHF. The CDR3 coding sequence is TGTGCCAGCTCACCGGACACACCATATAGCAATCAGCCCCAGCATTTT.

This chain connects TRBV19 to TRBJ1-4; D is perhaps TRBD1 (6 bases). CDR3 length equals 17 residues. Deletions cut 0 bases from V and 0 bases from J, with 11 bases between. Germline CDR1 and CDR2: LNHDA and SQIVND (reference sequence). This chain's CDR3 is CASSIDHRATTNEKLFF. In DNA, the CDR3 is TGTGCCAGTAGTATAGATCACAGGGCTACAACTAATGAAAAACTGTTTTTT.

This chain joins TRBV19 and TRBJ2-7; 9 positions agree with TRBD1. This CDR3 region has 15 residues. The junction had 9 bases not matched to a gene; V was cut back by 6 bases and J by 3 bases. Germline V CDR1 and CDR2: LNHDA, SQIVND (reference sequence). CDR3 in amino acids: CASSDRGARGYEQYF. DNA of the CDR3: TGTGCCAGTAGCGACAGGGGGGCGCGTGGCTACGAGCAGTACTTC.

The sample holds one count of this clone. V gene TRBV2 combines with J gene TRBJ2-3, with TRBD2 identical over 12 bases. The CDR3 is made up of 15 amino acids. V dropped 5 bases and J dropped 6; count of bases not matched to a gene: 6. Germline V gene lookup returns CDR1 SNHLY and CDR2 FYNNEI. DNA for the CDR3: TGTGCCAGCAGTCCGCCGGGACTAGCGGGTGATACGCAGTATTTT. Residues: CASSPPGLAGDTQYF.

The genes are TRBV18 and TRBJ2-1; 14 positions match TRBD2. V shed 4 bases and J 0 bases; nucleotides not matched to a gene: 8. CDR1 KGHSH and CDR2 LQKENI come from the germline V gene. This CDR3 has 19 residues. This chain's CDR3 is CASSQGLAGGPSSYNEQFF. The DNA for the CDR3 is TGTGCCAGCTCACAAGGACTAGCGGGGGGACCGAGCTCCTACAATGAGCAGTTCTTC.

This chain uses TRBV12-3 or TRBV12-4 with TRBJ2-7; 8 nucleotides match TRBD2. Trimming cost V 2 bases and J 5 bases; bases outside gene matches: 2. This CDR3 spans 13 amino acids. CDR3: CASSLRAGDEQYF. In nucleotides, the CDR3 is TGTGCCAGCAGTTTACGAGCGGGAGACGAGCAGTACTTC.

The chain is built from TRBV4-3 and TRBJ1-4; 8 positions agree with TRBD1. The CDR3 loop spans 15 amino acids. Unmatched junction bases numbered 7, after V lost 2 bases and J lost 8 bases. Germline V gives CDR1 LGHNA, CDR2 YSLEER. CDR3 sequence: CASSQIVTGGEKLFF. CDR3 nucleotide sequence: TGCGCCAGCAGCCAAATTGTAACAGGGGGGGAAAAACTGTTTTTT.